This entry features one T cell receptor beta chain sequence. The sample belongs to a study of blood T cell repertoires in COVID-19. The CDR3 has 16 residues. Germline V gene sequence: CDR1 LGHDT, CDR2 YNNKEL (reference sequence). V lost 1 base to trimming and J lost 5 bases, with 16 bases between them. Assay: immunoSEQ multiplex PCR; the TCRdb copy retains only in-frame clones and omits some. The sample includes 130,000 to 150,000 clones, roughly 80% of them seen just once. The V call is TRBV3-1 (or the pseudogene TRBV3-2), the J call TRBJ2-3; tentative D call: TRBD1 (6 bases). This receptor was identified in a woman older than 75 with acute or convalescent COVID-19. Sequenced input: peripheral blood. CDR3 coding DNA: TGTGCCAGCAGCCAAGTTAATGGGGGCCGGGGAGATACGCAGTATTTT. It encodes CASSQVNGGRGDTQYF.